These T cell receptor beta chains were read from a single sample in a study of blood T cells in healthy people across ages. One entry per CDR3 protein, called by TCRdb with MiXCR from the 5' RACE reads. The sample shows around 990,000 distinct CDR3 sequences, about 25% of them seen only once. These same data were also listed under a study on T cells of mothers and their children.

The sequencing sample was made of blood. The receptors here all came from a girl aged 2 to 10 in good health. CDR3s include the opening cysteine and the closing phenylalanine or tryptophan. The order of the fields is clone size, J gene, V gene, D gene, CDR3 DNA, CDR3 protein. A D gene is named only where the DNA matches it firmly. The size field is filled for only some rows; it gives once, few, many or a size class.

few	TRBJ2-7	TRBV3-1	-	TGTGCCAGCAGCCAAGGACTCATCGGCGTCGAGCAGTACTTC	CASSQGLIGVEQYF
few	TRBJ2-1	TRBV10-3	TRBD2	TGTGCCATCAGTGCTAGCGGGAGTAGTGAGCAGTTCTTC	CAISASGSSEQFF
many	TRBJ2-1	TRBV4-1	-	TGCGCCAGCAGCCCGGGACACAATGAGCAGTTCTTC	CASSPGHNEQFF
few	TRBJ1-5	TRBV28	TRBD1	TGTGCCAGCAGCGCTATTGACAGGGATCATCAGCCCCAGCATTTT	CASSAIDRDHQPQHF
few	TRBJ2-4	TRBV20-1	-	TGCAGTGCTAGCGGGACTAAAAACATTCAGTACTTC	CSASGTKNIQYF
-	TRBJ2-5	TRBV4-2	TRBD2	TGTGCCAGCAGCCAAGTACCGGGGGGAGCGGTAGAGACCCAGTACTTC	CASSQVPGGAVETQYF
-	TRBJ1-2	TRBV7-3	-	TGTGCCAGCAGCTTAATAATGGGCGGAGGCTACACCTTC	CASSLIMGGGYTF
-	TRBJ2-7	TRBV14	TRBD1	TGTGCCAGCAGCCTACGACAGGGATTGGACTACGAGCAGTACTTC	CASSLRQGLDYEQYF
few	TRBJ1-1	TRBV7-9	-	TGTGCCAGCAGCCCCACCTGGAGGGGGGACACTGAAGCTTTCTTT	CASSPTWRGDTEAFF
-	TRBJ1-1	TRBV4-1	-	TGCGCCAGCAGCCAAGAGGGAGCAACAGGGCTCAACACTGAAGCTTTCTTT	CASSQEGATGLNTEAFF
-	TRBJ2-5	TRBV15	-	TGTGCCACCAGCAATTTATGGGAGACCCAGTACTTC	CATSNLWETQYF